Listed below are T cell receptor beta chains from one sample, sequenced in a study of patients and donors after allogeneic stem cell transplantation. TCRdb analysed the RT-PCR reads with MiXCR anew, one entry per CDR3 protein. The table lists about a million distinct CDR3 sequences, under 20% of them singletons, with roughly 6% in the top ten. Sequences were obtained from blood, either unsorted or a sorted T cell fraction (not recorded which). The receptor set was obtained from a human donor who was either an allogeneic HSCT recipient or a stem cell or donor lymphocyte infusion donor (not recorded which). It is not recorded whose cells these are; they may come from a transplant donor. Each CDR3 is given with its conserved first and last residue. Fields, in order: CDR3 protein, CDR3 DNA, D gene, V gene, clone size, J gene. A D gene is named only where the DNA matches it firmly. The size of a clone is reported for some rows only, either as once, few or many, or as a class for expanded clones.

CASSYASALETQYF,TGTGCCAGCAGTTACGCTAGCGCACTAGAGACCCAGTACTTC,.,TRBV6-2/TRBV6-3,.,TRBJ2-5
CSAIQGKNTEAFF,TGCAGCGCGATACAGGGAAAGAACACTGAAGCTTTCTTT,.,TRBV29-1,.,TRBJ1-1
CASSQEGSSNQPQHF,TGCGCCAGCAGCCAAGAAGGATCTAGCAATCAGCCCCAGCATTTT,.,TRBV4-3,few,TRBJ1-5
CAISEYRTATEAFF,TGTGCCATCAGTGAGTATCGGACGGCTACTGAAGCTTTCTTT,.,TRBV10-3,.,TRBJ1-1
CASSQVGRGGEKLFF,TGTGCCAGCAGCCAAGTAGGCAGGGGTGGAGAAAAACTGTTTTTT,.,TRBV7-2,few,TRBJ1-4
CASSAQGYGPQHF,TGTGCCAGCAGTGCACAGGGTTACGGACCCCAGCATTTT,.,TRBV12-3/TRBV12-4,many,TRBJ1-5
CASSYLGGKNTGELFF,TGTGCCAGCAGTTACTTGGGTGGGAAGAACACCGGGGAGCTGTTTTTT,.,TRBV6-5,.,TRBJ2-2
CASSSFNPRGGNQPQHF,TGTGCCAGCAGCTCATTCAACCCCAGGGGGGGCAATCAGCCCCAGCATTTT,TRBD1,TRBV5-4,few,TRBJ1-5
CASSLATQGDTQYF,TGCGCCAGCAGCTTGGCCACCCAGGGGGATACGCAGTATTTT,.,TRBV5-1,.,TRBJ2-3
CSVVRGSENTEAFF,TGCAGCGTCGTCCGGGGCTCGGAGAACACTGAAGCTTTCTTT,.,TRBV29-1,.,TRBJ1-1
CASSEIFGVTQYF,TGTGCCAGCAGTGAAATTTTCGGGGTTACGCAGTATTTT,.,TRBV2,few,TRBJ2-3
CASSLNGQAAQPQHF,TGTGCCAGCAGCTTAAACGGACAGGCCGCTCAGCCCCAGCATTTT,TRBD1,TRBV5-6,.,TRBJ1-5
CATTPNRGQPQHF,TGTGCCACCACCCCTAACAGGGGCCAGCCCCAGCATTTT,TRBD1,TRBV15,.,TRBJ1-5
CASDIGTEYEQYF,TGTGCCAGCGACATCGGGACCGAATACGAGCAGTACTTC,.,TRBV2,.,TRBJ2-7
CASSYSIQVQRADEQFF,TGTGCCAGCAGTTACTCGATCCAGGTGCAGCGGGCCGATGAGCAGTTCTTC,.,TRBV6-5,few,TRBJ2-1
CASSFTNGANVLTF,TGTGCCAGCAGTTTTACCAATGGGGCCAACGTCCTGACTTTC,.,TRBV12-3/TRBV12-4,many,TRBJ2-6
CSAIHRVSSYNEQFF,TGCAGTGCTATTCACAGGGTGAGCTCCTACAATGAGCAGTTCTTC,.,TRBV20-1,.,TRBJ2-1
CASSQEGVDQYF,TGTGCCAGCAGCCAAGAAGGGGTGGACCAGTACTTC,.,TRBV4-2,many,TRBJ2-5
CSARAVRDSYNSPLHF,TGCAGTGCTAGAGCCGTCCGCGACTCCTATAATTCACCCCTCCACTTT,.,TRBV20-1,few,TRBJ1-6
CASSLEEPGGANVLTF,TGTGCCAGCAGTTTGGAGGAACCAGGTGGGGCCAACGTCCTGACTTTC,.,TRBV28,few,TRBJ2-6
CASSETGSTGELFF,TGTGCCAGCAGTGAGACAGGGAGCACCGGGGAGCTGTTTTTT,TRBD1,TRBV28,.,TRBJ2-2
CSVAGFAGTEAFF,TGCAGCGTCGCAGGGTTTGCGGGCACTGAAGCTTTCTTT,.,TRBV29-1,.,TRBJ1-1
CATSRRDRFLPQFF,TGTGCCACCAGCAGACGGGACAGGTTTCTACCGCAGTTCTTC,TRBD1,TRBV15,.,TRBJ2-1
CSVIEDRSLGQYF,TGCAGCGTCATAGAGGACAGGTCCCTTGGGCAGTACTTC,TRBD1,TRBV29-1,.,TRBJ2-7
CASSRHPRTVSGANVLTF,TGTGCCAGCAGCCGACATCCCAGGACAGTCTCTGGGGCCAACGTCCTGACTTTC,.,TRBV12-3/TRBV12-4,.,TRBJ2-6
CASSEASSRTGELFF,TGTGCCAGCAGTGAAGCCTCAAGTCGGACCGGGGAGCTGTTTTTT,.,TRBV2,few,TRBJ2-2
CASSQDQGTQETQYF,TGCGCCAGCAGCCAAGATCAAGGAACCCAAGAGACCCAGTACTTC,.,TRBV4-1,.,TRBJ2-5
CASSIRTGSYNEQFF,TGTGCCAGCAGCATAAGAACGGGCTCCTACAATGAGCAGTTCTTC,.,TRBV7-6,.,TRBJ2-1
CATSGPSSHEQYF,TGTGCCACCAGTGGACCCTCATCCCACGAGCAGTACTTC,.,TRBV24-1,.,TRBJ2-7
CSARDKGEGRRDTEAFF,TGCAGTGCTAGAGATAAGGGGGAGGGCAGACGGGACACTGAAGCTTTCTTT,.,TRBV20-1,few,TRBJ1-1
CASSKQGRDTDTQYF,TGTGCCAGCAGCAAACAGGGTAGAGATACAGATACGCAGTATTTT,.,TRBV7-3,.,TRBJ2-3
CASSSDGQQETQYF,TGTGCCAGCAGCTCCGACGGTCAGCAAGAGACCCAGTACTTC,.,TRBV11-2,.,TRBJ2-5
CASSLLGTSGSSEQYF,TGTGCCAGCAGCTTACTCGGGACTAGCGGGAGCTCCGAGCAGTACTTC,TRBD2,TRBV7-9,.,TRBJ2-7
CASSLAEDGSSYNSPLHF,TGTGCCAGCAGCTTAGCTGAGGACGGGAGCTCCTATAATTCACCCCTCCACTTT,.,TRBV7-8,.,TRBJ1-6
CASSLGGGREKLFF,TGCGCCAGCAGCTTGGGGGGGGGCCGGGAAAAACTGTTTTTT,.,TRBV5-1,.,TRBJ1-4
CSARGTSWYEQYF,TGCAGTGCTAGGGGGACTAGTTGGTACGAGCAGTACTTC,TRBD2,TRBV20-1,few,TRBJ2-7
CASSAQDVETQYF,TGTGCCAGCAGCGCACAGGATGTAGAGACCCAGTACTTC,.,TRBV11-2,many,TRBJ2-5
CASSPTGFNSPLHF,TGTGCCAGCAGTCCCACAGGGTTCAATTCACCCCTCCACTTT,.,TRBV6-4,many,TRBJ1-6
CASSQIWASGQDTQYF,TGTGCCAGCAGCCAAATCTGGGCTAGCGGGCAAGATACGCAGTATTTT,TRBD2,TRBV4-2,.,TRBJ2-3
CASSYSSRGYEQYF,TGTGCCAGCAGTTACTCGAGTAGAGGCTACGAGCAGTACTTC,.,TRBV6-5,few,TRBJ2-7
CATSDLGASAPDTQYF,TGTGCCACCAGTGATTTGGGAGCCTCGGCCCCAGATACGCAGTATTTT,.,TRBV24-1,.,TRBJ2-3
CASSLTLDPRGLTDTQYF,TGTGCCAGCAGCCTGACCTTAGATCCCCGGGGATTAACAGATACGCAGTATTTT,.,TRBV11-1,.,TRBJ2-3
CASRGTSGKNRNEQFF,TGTGCCAGCAGAGGGACTAGCGGGAAGAATCGCAATGAGCAGTTCTTC,TRBD2,TRBV12-3/TRBV12-4,few,TRBJ2-1
CATGQRDTQYF,TGTGCCACCGGCCAGAGGGATACGCAGTATTTT,.,TRBV24-1,few,TRBJ2-3
CASSSRGQPVNPQHF,TGTGCCAGCAGCTCCCGAGGGCAGCCGGTGAATCCCCAGCATTTT,.,TRBV27,.,TRBJ1-5
CASSIQGNTIYF,TGTGCCAGCAGCATACAGGGGAACACCATATATTTT,TRBD1,TRBV3-1,.,TRBJ1-3
CASSTTRTGTDTQYF,TGCGCCAGCAGTACAACCCGGACAGGGACAGATACGCAGTATTTT,TRBD1,TRBV4-3,.,TRBJ2-3
CASSSNVGLAGIYNEQFF,TGTGCCAGCAGTTCGAATGTAGGACTAGCGGGGATCTACAATGAGCAGTTCTTC,TRBD2,TRBV12-3/TRBV12-4,few,TRBJ2-1
CASSEFSPPSGIPEQFF,TGTGCCAGCAGTGAATTTTCCCCCCCTAGCGGGATTCCTGAGCAGTTCTTC,TRBD2,TRBV25-1,few,TRBJ2-1
CSARDARVVGYGYTF,TGCAGTGCTAGAGATGCGAGGGTGGTAGGCTATGGCTACACCTTC,.,TRBV20-1,.,TRBJ1-2
CARIGGYF,TGTGCCAGAATAGGGGGGTACTTC,.,TRBV6-5,few,TRBJ2-5
CASSQGNRGYGYTF,TGTGCCAGCAGCCAAGGTAACCGGGGCTATGGCTACACCTTC,.,TRBV3-1,.,TRBJ1-2
CAISDGASTDTQYF,TGTGCCATCAGTGATGGCGCTAGCACAGATACGCAGTATTTT,.,TRBV10-3,.,TRBJ2-3
CAISEFMKGYTEAFF,TGTGCCATCAGTGAGTTCATGAAGGGGTACACTGAAGCTTTCTTT,.,TRBV10-3,.,TRBJ1-1